This T cell receptor beta chain was profiled in a study of graft-versus-host responses after intestinal transplantation. Study at large: Tacrolimus and steroids were given for around 3 years to all recipients after anti-thymocyte globulin induction. Study-wide results and caveats: Early post-transplant declines in HvG were associated with peak levels of circulating GvH clones. Recipient marrow held GvH clones, some first seen in ileum or blood.

The method was immunoSEQ multiplex PCR; TCRdb's version includes in-frame clones alone and lacks a portion of them. Here the sample spans under 85,000 clones, just under 95% being singletons. Germline CDR1 is SGHKS and CDR2 is YYEKEE (reference sequence). The CDR3 loop spans 15 amino acids. Remarks on this clone: Its antigen remains unknown.

The clonotype was recovered from a human donor who received an intestinal transplant. This sample comprised unstimulated CD8+ T cells sorted from spleen or lymph node cells, obtained before intestinal transplant. The chain uses TRBV5-5 and TRBJ2-5, with TRBD1 identical over 10 bases. The J call is uncertain, as TRBJ2-7 better fits the DNA end. CDR3 region: CASSSGTGVLYEQYF. The CDR3 bases are TGTGCCAGCAGCTCCGGGACAGGGGTATTGTACGAGCAGTACTTC.